These T cell receptor beta chains were read from a single sample in a study of T cell responses to AZD1222 COVID-19 vaccine. The protocol was immunoSEQ multiplex PCR, while the TCRdb copy is restricted to in-frame clones and leaves out a portion. The top ten hold about 2.4% of the sample, which has 90,000 to 150,000 clones, 75% to 90% seen once. The sample was peripheral blood, taken on day 0 of AZD1222 vaccination. All receptors come from an adult in good health. The CDR3 runs from the conserved cysteine through the conserved F or W. D genes are given only for firm matches. Rows may omit the clone size; those that give it use once, few, many or a size class.

.	TRBV12-3/TRBV12-4	.	TRBJ1-3	TGTGCCGGGGGAGCCGGGAACACCATATATTTT	CAGGAGNTIYF
TRBD1	TRBV28	.	TRBJ2-3	TGTGCCAGCAGTTTGCCCCTGACAGGGACCGGGGATACGCAGTATTTT	CASSLPLTGTGDTQYF
TRBD2	TRBV5-4	.	TRBJ2-7	TGTGCCAGCAGCTTGCCAAGCGGGAGGGGGTACGAGCAGTACTTC	CASSLPSGRGYEQYF
.	TRBV12-5	once	TRBJ2-2	TGTGCTAGTGGCCAGTGGACAGTTAACACCGGGGAGCTGTTTTTT	CASGQWTVNTGELFF
TRBD2	TRBV27	.	TRBJ2-2	TGTGCCAGCAGTGGACTAGCGGGAGTCGGCACCGGGGAGCTGTTTTTT	CASSGLAGVGTGELFF
.	TRBV3-1/TRBV3-2	.	TRBJ1-1	TGTGCCAGCAGCCAAAGAGGGGGGTGGAACACTGAAGCTTTCTTT	CASSQRGGWNTEAFF
TRBD2	TRBV7-3	.	TRBJ2-1	TGTGCCAGCAGCTTAAAGGGCGGGAGGGCGGAAGAGCAGTTCTTC	CASSLKGGRAEEQFF
TRBD2	TRBV6-4	.	TRBJ2-7	TGTGCCAGCAGTGAGGATAGCGGGGGTTCCTACGAGCAGTACTTC	CASSEDSGGSYEQYF
TRBD1	TRBV6-6	.	TRBJ1-2	TGTGCCAGCAGCCCGACAGGGGGGTATGGCTACACCTTC	CASSPTGGYGYTF
.	TRBV5-1	.	TRBJ2-1	TGCGCCAGCAGCTTGCGTGCGGCGTCAGGCGTCTACAATGAGCAGTTCTTC	CASSLRAASGVYNEQFF
.	TRBV7-9	.	TRBJ1-5	TGTGCCAGCAGCTCCAGAGGGAACAGGGATAGCAATCAGCCCCAGCATTTT	CASSSRGNRDSNQPQHF
.	TRBV5-1	.	TRBJ1-2	TGCGCCAGCAGCGCAGCCGGCTGGGGGAAGGAGGGCTACACCTTC	CASSAAGWGKEGYTF
.	TRBV19	.	TRBJ1-4	TGTGCCAGTAGCTACCGACGGAATGAAAAACTGTTTTTT	CASSYRRNEKLFF
TRBD2	TRBV7-8	.	TRBJ2-7	TGTGCCAGCAGCTTAGCTCCGGGACTATCCTACGAGCAGTACTTC	CASSLAPGLSYEQYF
.	TRBV5-1	.	TRBJ2-7	TGCGCCAGCAGCTTGGACGTCGGCGGGGTCCCGTACGAGCAGTACTTC	CASSLDVGGVPYEQYF
.	TRBV27	.	TRBJ1-2	TGTGCCAGCAGTTTACGGGGGGTTGACTATGGCTACACCTTC	CASSLRGVDYGYTF
.	TRBV6-5	.	TRBJ1-5	TGTGCCAGCAGCTCAACAGGAGAGTTCGATCAGCCCCAGCATTTT	CASSSTGEFDQPQHF
.	TRBV2	.	TRBJ2-2	TGTGCCAGCAGTCCCTTAAGGTCCGGGGAGCTGTTTTTT	CASSPLRSGELFF
.	TRBV20-1	.	TRBJ1-2	TGCAGTGCTATGCCAGGGGGCTACACCTTC	CSAMPGGYTF
TRBD1	TRBV28	.	TRBJ1-1	TGTGCCAGCATCACTCAGGGGGAAGGGACTGAAGCTTTCTTT	CASITQGEGTEAFF
.	TRBV7-8	once	TRBJ2-5	TGTGCCAGCAGCCCCCGGGACTCACAAGAGACCCAGTACTTC	CASSPRDSQETQYF
TRBD1	TRBV9	.	TRBJ1-2	TGTGCCAGCAGCGTATCGACAGGGGCTAACTATGGCTACACCTTC	CASSVSTGANYGYTF
TRBD1	TRBV9	few	TRBJ2-1	TGTGCCAGCAGCGGGGACAGTTACAATGAGCAGTTCTTC	CASSGDSYNEQFF
.	TRBV3-1/TRBV3-2	.	TRBJ2-7	TGTGCCAGCAGCCAGACCTCCTACGAGCAGTACTTC	CASSQTSYEQYF
.	TRBV4-2	.	TRBJ1-2	TGTGCCAGCAGCCAAGTAGGAGGGGCGGGAGACTATGGCTACACCTTC	CASSQVGGAGDYGYTF